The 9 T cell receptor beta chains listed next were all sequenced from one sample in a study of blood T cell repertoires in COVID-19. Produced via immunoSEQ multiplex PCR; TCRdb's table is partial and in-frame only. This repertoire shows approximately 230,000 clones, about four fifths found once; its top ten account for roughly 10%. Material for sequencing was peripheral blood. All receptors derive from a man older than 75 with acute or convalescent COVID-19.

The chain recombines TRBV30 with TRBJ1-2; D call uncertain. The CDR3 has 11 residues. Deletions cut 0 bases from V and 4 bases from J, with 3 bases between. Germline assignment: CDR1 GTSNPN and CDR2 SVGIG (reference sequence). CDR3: CAWSVGYGYTF. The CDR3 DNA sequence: TGTGCCTGGAGTGTCGGCTATGGCTACACCTTC.

CDR3 region: CASSQTSSDHSNQPQHF. For the CDR3, the DNA is TGTGCCAGCAGCCAAACGTCCAGTGATCATAGCAATCAGCCCCAGCATTTT. The rearrangement uses TRBV3-1 (or the pseudogene TRBV3-2) and TRBJ1-5; the D is unclear. Germline V gene data show CDR1 as LGHDT and CDR2 as YNNKEL (reference sequence). V lost 2 bases, J lost 0 bases, and 14 bases lay in between. There are 17 residues in the CDR3.

This CDR3 reads CASSWEVYNSPLHF. The CDR3 DNA is TGTGCCAGCAGTTGGGAGGTCTATAATTCACCCCTCCACTTT. The chain employs TRBV27 and TRBJ1-6; D not resolved. The CDR3 is made up of 14 amino acids. V lost 4 bases and J 3 bases, leaving 7 bases between the germline ends. Germline-derived CDR1 and CDR2 are MNHEY and SMNVEV (reference sequence).

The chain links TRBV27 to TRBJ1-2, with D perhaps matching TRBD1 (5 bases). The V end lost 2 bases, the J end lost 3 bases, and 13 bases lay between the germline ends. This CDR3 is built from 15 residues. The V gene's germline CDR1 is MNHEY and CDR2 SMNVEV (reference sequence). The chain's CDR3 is CASSLVRGGYYGYTF. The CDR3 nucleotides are TGTGCCAGCAGTTTAGTGCGGGGGGGGTACTATGGCTACACCTTC.

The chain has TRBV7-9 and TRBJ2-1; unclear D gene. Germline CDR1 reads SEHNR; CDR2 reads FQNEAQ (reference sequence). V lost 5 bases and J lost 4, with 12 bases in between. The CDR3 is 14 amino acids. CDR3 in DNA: TGTGCCAGCAGCCCTACCCGGGTTTACAATGAGCAGTTCTTC. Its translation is CASSPTRVYNEQFF.

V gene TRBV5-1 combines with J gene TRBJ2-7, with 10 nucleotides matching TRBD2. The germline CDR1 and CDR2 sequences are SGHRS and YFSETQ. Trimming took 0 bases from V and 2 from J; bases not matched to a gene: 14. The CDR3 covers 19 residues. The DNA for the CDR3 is TGCGCCAGCAGCTTGGCTCGAGCGGGGGGGCCTTTCGTCCCCTACGAGCAGTACTTC. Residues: CASSLARAGGPFVPYEQYF.

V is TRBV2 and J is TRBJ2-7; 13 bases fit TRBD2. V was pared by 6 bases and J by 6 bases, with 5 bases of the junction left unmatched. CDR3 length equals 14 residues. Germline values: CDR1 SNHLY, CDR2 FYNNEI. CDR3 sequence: CASRTSGGASEQYF. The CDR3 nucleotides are TGTGCCAGCAGAACTAGCGGGGGGGCCTCCGAGCAGTACTTC.

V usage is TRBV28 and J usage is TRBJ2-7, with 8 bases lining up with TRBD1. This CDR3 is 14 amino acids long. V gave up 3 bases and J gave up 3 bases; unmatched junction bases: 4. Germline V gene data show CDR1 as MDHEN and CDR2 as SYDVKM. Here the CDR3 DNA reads TGTGCCAGCAGTTTGGCAGGGGGCGGCTACGAGCAGTACTTC. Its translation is CASSLAGGGYEQYF.

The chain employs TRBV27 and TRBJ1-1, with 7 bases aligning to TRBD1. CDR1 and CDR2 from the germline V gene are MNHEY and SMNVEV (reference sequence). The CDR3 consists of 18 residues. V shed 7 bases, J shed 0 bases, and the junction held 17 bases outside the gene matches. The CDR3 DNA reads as TGTGCCAGCAAGAAAAGGGGGCGGGGATTGGTCATGAACACTGAAGCTTTCTTT. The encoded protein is CASKKRGRGLVMNTEAFF.